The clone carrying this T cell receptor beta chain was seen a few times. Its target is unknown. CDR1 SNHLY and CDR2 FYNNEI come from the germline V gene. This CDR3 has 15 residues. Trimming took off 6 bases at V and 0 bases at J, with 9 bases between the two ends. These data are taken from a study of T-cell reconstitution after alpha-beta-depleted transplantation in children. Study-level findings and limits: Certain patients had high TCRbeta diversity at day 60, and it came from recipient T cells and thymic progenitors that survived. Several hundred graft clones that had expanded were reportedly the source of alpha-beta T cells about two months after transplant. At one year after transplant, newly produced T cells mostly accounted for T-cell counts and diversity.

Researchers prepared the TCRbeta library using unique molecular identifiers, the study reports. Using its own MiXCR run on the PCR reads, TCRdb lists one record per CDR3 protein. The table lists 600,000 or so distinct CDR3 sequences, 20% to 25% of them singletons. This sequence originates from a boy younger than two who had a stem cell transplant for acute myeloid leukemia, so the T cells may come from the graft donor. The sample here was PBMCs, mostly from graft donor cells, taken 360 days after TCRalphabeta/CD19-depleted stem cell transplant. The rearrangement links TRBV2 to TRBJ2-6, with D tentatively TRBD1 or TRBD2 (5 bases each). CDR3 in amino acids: CASREGSSGANVLTF. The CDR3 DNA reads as TGTGCCAGCAGAGAGGGGAGCTCTGGGGCCAACGTCCTGACTTTC.